These 20 T cell receptor beta chains were sequenced from one sample in a study of human T cells and chemical hapten exposure. The sample's time point: patch test 1, 2 weeks after DPC sensitization. Treatment noted: therapeutic diphenylcyclopropenone sensitization with weekly scalp DPC. From whole blood left unfractionated, total RNA was extracted. TCRdb re-called the RACE reads through MiXCR, storing one row per CDR3 protein. Of around 44,000 distinct CDR3 sequences listed, under 4.5% are singletons. Source: whole blood, taken in connection with sensitization to the hapten diphenylcyclopropenone (DPC). The source is a man in his fifties with alopecia areata. Some clones in this sample may be carry-over from other donors' samples.

The table lists this clonotype with many counts. This rearrangement joins TRBV20-1 to TRBJ1-3; D unclear. The CDR3 loop spans 15 amino acids. Germline V gene data show CDR1 as DFQATT and CDR2 as SNEGSKA (reference sequence). The V and J ends lost 3 bases and 1 base respectively, with 13 bases between them. The CDR3 nucleotides are TGCAGTGCTAGGAAAGCAGGAAATTCTGGAAACACCATATATTTT. Protein product: CSARKAGNSGNTIYF.

This clonotype came up many times. The chain couples TRBV7-2 to TRBJ2-2, with 9 bases fitting TRBD1. The germline gives CDR1 SGHTA, CDR2 FQGNSA. The CDR3 covers 15 residues. The ends lost 5 bases at V and 4 bases at J; junction bases unmatched: 5. CDR3 nucleotide sequence: TGTGCCAGCAGCCCGGACAGGGGACGCACCGGGGAGCTGTTTTTT. Protein product: CASSPDRGRTGELFF.

This clonotype was detected many times. The chain links TRBV5-1 to TRBJ1-2, with TRBD1 matching 7 bases. The CDR3 spans 14 residues. The germline CDR1 and CDR2 sequences are SGHRS and YFSETQ. The J segment lost 2 bases and the V segment lost 5 bases, leaving 6 bases of the junction unmatched. CDR3 loop: CASSPGTDNYGYTF. The CDR3 nucleotides read TGCGCCAGCAGTCCAGGGACAGACAACTATGGCTACACCTTC.

This clonotype was counted many times. V gene TRBV20-1 combines with J gene TRBJ1-5; the D is unclear. CDR3 length equals 15 residues. Germline CDR1 is DFQATT and CDR2 is SNEGSKA (reference sequence). V lost 1 base and J 1 base, leaving 11 bases between the germline ends. The CDR3 here is CSARVPEASNQPQHF. The DNA for the CDR3 is TGCAGTGCTAGAGTTCCGGAGGCCAGCAATCAGCCCCAGCATTTT.

There are many counts of this clonotype. The chain employs TRBV12-3 or TRBV12-4 and TRBJ2-5; tentative D call: TRBD2 (5 bases). This CDR3 spans 14 amino acids. Trimming cost V 7 bases and J 2 bases, with 14 bases left between them. CDR3 sequence (DNA): TGTGCCAGCACCCCCGGCGGGCAGCAAGAGACCCAGTACTTC. Translation: CASTPGGQQETQYF.

The V call is TRBV4-3, the J call TRBJ2-3; TRBD2 agrees at 8 bases. The CDR3 totals 16 residues. V trimming: 1 base; J trimming: 2 bases; junction bases outside the gene matches: 5. CDR1 and CDR2 (germline): LGHNA, YSLEER. The CDR3 nucleotides read TGCGCCAGCAGCCAAGGGACTAGCATGCCCACAGATACGCAGTATTTT. Its translation is CASSQGTSMPTDTQYF.

This clonotype was picked up many times. This chain links TRBV18 with TRBJ1-1; 8 bases match TRBD1. CDR1 is KGHSH and CDR2 is LQKENI in the germline V gene. The CDR3 is 15 amino acids. J lost 0 bases, V lost 3 bases, and 3 bases had no gene match. DNA of the CDR3: TGTGCCAGCTCACCCCGGACAGGGTTGAACACTGAAGCTTTCTTT. Translation gives CASSPRTGLNTEAFF.

Ten or more counts support this clonotype. The V and J genes are TRBV18 and TRBJ2-7; D remains unclear. Germline values: CDR1 KGHSH, CDR2 LQKENI. The V gene lost 0 bases and the J gene lost 7 bases, with 10 bases spanning the gap. The CDR3 runs 13 residues. The CDR3 sequence: CASSPPSLEEQYF. The CDR3 DNA reads as TGTGCCAGCTCACCACCTTCGCTGGAGGAGCAGTACTTC.

In its sample, this clonotype was seen many times. The chain employs TRBV6-2 or TRBV6-3 and TRBJ1-1; D remains ambiguous. The CDR3 spans 14 residues. Germline CDR1 and CDR2: MNHEY and SVGEGT. V was shortened by 2 bases and J by 0 bases, with 7 bases between the two germline ends. The CDR3: CASSYPTMNTEAFF. The CDR3, as DNA: TGTGCCAGCAGTTACCCGACCATGAACACTGAAGCTTTCTTT.

This clonotype was observed at least ten times. The J gene is TRBJ2-3, the V gene TRBV5-1, with 9 bases matching TRBD2. The CDR3 consists of 15 residues. Germline V CDR1 and CDR2: SGHRS, YFSETQ. Losses at the gene ends were 5 bases for V and 6 bases for J; bases not matched to a gene: 10. The CDR3 protein is CASRFSSGVIDTQYF. In DNA, the CDR3 is TGCGCCAGCAGATTCTCTAGCGGGGTTATCGATACGCAGTATTTT.

This chain joins TRBV4-3 and TRBJ2-1, with TRBD1 matching 9 bases. The CDR3 has 15 amino acids. Germline loops: CDR1 LGHNA, CDR2 YSLEER. J gave up 3 bases and V 2 bases, and 2 bases lay outside the gene matches. The CDR3 DNA sequence: TGCGCCAGCAGCCAACCGACAGGGGGCTACAATGAGCAGTTCTTC. It specifies CASSQPTGGYNEQFF.

This clonotype was detected many times. The rearrangement joins TRBV7-9 to TRBJ2-5, with D perhaps matching TRBD1 or TRBD2 (5 bases each). CDR3 length equals 13 residues. The germline V and J ends were trimmed by 10 bases and 3 bases, with 15 bases remaining between them. From germline, CDR1 is SEHNR and CDR2 FQNEAQ (reference sequence). CDR3 coding DNA: TGTGCCATACGCAGGGACGGGGAAGAGACCCAGTACTTC. Its translation: CAIRRDGEETQYF.

This clonotype was counted ten times or more. The genes are TRBV12-3 or TRBV12-4 and TRBJ2-7; 10 bases line up with TRBD1. The length of the CDR3 is 15 residues. V was pared by 5 bases and J by 5 bases, with 9 bases of the junction left unmatched. DNA of the CDR3: TGTGCCAGCAGTACCGGACAGGGGGGTAAGAACGAGCAGTACTTC. Its translation: CASSTGQGGKNEQYF.

In its sample, this clonotype was seen many times. V is TRBV18 and J is TRBJ2-1; 13 bases are a match to TRBD2. The trim removed 5 bases at V and 7 bases at J, leaving 8 bases unmatched. The CDR3 loop spans 16 amino acids. Per the germline V gene, CDR1 is KGHSH and CDR2 is LQKENI. The CDR3 bases are TGTGCCAGCTCATCCGCCGGGACTAGCGGGATGAATGAGCAGTTCTTC. This encodes CASSSAGTSGMNEQFF.

The sample holds many counts of this clonotype. The CDR3 DNA reads as TGTGCCAGCAGTATGCCGGAGAAAGATACGCAGTATTTT. It is translated as CASSMPEKDTQYF. The chain uses TRBV7-2 and TRBJ2-3, with no clear D. CDR1 SGHTA and CDR2 FQGNSA come from the germline V gene. The V end was cut by 6 bases, the J end by 5 bases, with 12 bases between. This CDR3 has 13 residues.

Ten or more counts support this clonotype. The chain carries TRBV5-5 and TRBJ1-1; no reliable D call. The CDR3 covers 13 residues. V was clipped by 2 bases and J by 4 bases, with 9 bases between them. CDR1 and CDR2 from the germline V gene are SGHKS and YYEKEE (reference sequence). The CDR3 protein is CASSFLPGTEAFF. CDR3 sequence (DNA): TGTGCCAGCAGCTTCCTTCCCGGCACTGAAGCTTTCTTT.

Many counts were recorded for this clonotype. The chain joins TRBV28 to TRBJ1-2, with a possible D match to TRBD1 (6 bases). This CDR3 has 13 residues. The V end lost 3 bases, the J end lost 7 bases, and 12 bases lay between the germline ends. Germline V CDR1 and CDR2: MDHEN, SYDVKM. The CDR3 loop reads CASSFVGGRGYTF. In DNA, the CDR3 is TGTGCCAGCAGTTTTGTAGGGGGACGTGGCTACACCTTC.

This clonotype was seen at least ten times. V usage is TRBV7-9 and J usage is TRBJ1-6; D unclear. Between the trimmed V and J ends, which lost 3 bases and 7 bases, there was a span of 13 bases. The CDR3 is 15 residues long. Germline assignment: CDR1 SEHNR and CDR2 FQNEAQ (reference sequence). CDR3 in amino acids: CASSLDVALNSPLHF. CDR3 coding DNA: TGTGCCAGCAGCTTGGACGTCGCCTTAAATTCACCCCTCCACTTT.

This clonotype occurred many times. V gene TRBV29-1 combines with J gene TRBJ1-1; no clear D gene. CDR1 is SQVTM and CDR2 is ANQGSEA in the germline V gene. V lost 6 bases, J lost 4 bases, and 12 bases lay in between. The CDR3 length is 12 residues. In DNA, the CDR3 is TGCAGCGTGGCCCAGTCCGGCACTGAAGCTTTCTTT. Its protein is CSVAQSGTEAFF.

The table lists this clonotype with many counts. The rearrangement uses TRBV6-5 and TRBJ1-1; TRBD1 is a possible D gene (5 bases). CDR1 and CDR2 (germline): MNHEY, SVGAGI. Trimming left V 2 bases short and J 7 bases short, with 11 bases between. The CDR3 loop spans 13 amino acids. Written as DNA, the CDR3 is TGTGCCAGCAGTTACGGCAGGGACGGTGAAGCTTTCTTT. This encodes CASSYGRDGEAFF.